A single TCR beta chain is shown here with its context. Its target is unknown. V dropped 7 bases and J dropped 1 base, with 10 bases sitting between them. The length of the CDR3 is 13 residues. Germline CDR1 SNHLY, CDR2 FYNNEI. The data were taken from a study of T cell responses to AZD1222 COVID-19 vaccine. Using immunoSEQ multiplex PCR, the repertoire was profiled, and TCRdb retains in-frame clones only, with some absent. This sample has some 60,000 clones, with nearly 90% found just once. Timing groups of about 4 and about 12 weeks for second doses were pooled. General study findings and limits: Spike was spanned by vaccine-associated CD4 TCRs, which were dominant at 160-218 and 743-854. Repertoires were obtained only post-peak T cell response.

This receptor was identified in an adult who received the AZD1222 COVID-19 vaccine. The source was peripheral blood, collected 28 days after the second AZD1222 dose. This chain joins TRBV2 and TRBJ1-1, with D maybe TRBD1 (5 bases). The CDR3 here is CASKRDPNTEAFF. CDR3 DNA sequence: TGTGCCAGCAAACGGGACCCGAACACTGAAGCTTTCTTT.